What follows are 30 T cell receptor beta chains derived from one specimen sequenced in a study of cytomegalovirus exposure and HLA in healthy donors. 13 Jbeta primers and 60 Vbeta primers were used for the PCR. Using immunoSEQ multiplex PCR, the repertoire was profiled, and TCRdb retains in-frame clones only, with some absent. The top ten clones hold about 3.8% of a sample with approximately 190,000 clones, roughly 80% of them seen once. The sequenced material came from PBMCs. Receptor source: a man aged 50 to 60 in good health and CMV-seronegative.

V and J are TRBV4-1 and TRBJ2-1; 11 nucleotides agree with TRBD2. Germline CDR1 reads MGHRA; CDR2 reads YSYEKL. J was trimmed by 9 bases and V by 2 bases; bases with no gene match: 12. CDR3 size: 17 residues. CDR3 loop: CASSQPLAGGRGSEQFF. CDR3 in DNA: TGCGCCAGCAGCCAACCCTTAGCGGGGGGGCGAGGGAGTGAGCAGTTCTTC.

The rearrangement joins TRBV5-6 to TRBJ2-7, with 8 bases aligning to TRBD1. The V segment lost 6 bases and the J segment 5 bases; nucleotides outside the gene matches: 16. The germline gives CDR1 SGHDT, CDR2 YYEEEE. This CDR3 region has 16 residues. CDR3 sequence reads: CASTETGQGKLDEQYF. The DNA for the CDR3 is TGTGCCAGCACCGAAACTGGACAGGGAAAATTGGACGAGCAGTACTTC.

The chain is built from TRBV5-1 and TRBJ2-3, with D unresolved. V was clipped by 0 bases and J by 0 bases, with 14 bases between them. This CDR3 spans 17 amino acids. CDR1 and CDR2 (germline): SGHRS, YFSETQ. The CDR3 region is CASSLVVSPSSTDTQYF. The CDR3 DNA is TGCGCCAGCAGCTTGGTGGTGAGCCCTTCTAGCACAGATACGCAGTATTTT.

CDR3 DNA sequence: TGTGCCACCTCAGGGGCGACGGGCACTGAAGCTTTCTTT. This sequence encodes CATSGATGTEAFF. V gene TRBV19 combines with J gene TRBJ1-1, with D tentatively TRBD1 (6 bases). The germline CDR1 and CDR2 sequences are LNHDA and SQIVND (reference sequence). The CDR3 sequence is 13 residues long. The V gene lost 10 bases and the J gene lost 4 bases, with 16 bases spanning the gap.

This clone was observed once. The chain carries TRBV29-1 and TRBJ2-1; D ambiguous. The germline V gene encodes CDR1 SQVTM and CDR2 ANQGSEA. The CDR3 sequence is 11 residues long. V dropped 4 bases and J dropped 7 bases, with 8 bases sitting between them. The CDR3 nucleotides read TGCAGCGTTGGACCGAGGAATGAGCAGTTCTTC. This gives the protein CSVGPRNEQFF.

CDR3 nucleotide sequence: TGTGCCAGTAGTATAGAGGCACCCCCGAGGAGCACAGATACGCAGTATTTT. This sequence encodes CASSIEAPPRSTDTQYF. This chain connects TRBV19 to TRBJ2-3; D not certain. Trimming stripped 0 bases from V and 0 bases from J, with 13 bases between. This CDR3 spans 17 amino acids. Germline V gene lookup returns CDR1 LNHDA and CDR2 SQIVND (reference sequence).

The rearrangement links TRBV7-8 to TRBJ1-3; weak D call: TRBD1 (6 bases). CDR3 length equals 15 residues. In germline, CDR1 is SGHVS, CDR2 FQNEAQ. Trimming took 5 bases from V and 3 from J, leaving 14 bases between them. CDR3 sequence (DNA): TGTGCCAGCAGCCTACAGGGAGTAGGTGGAAACACCATATATTTT. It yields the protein CASSLQGVGGNTIYF.

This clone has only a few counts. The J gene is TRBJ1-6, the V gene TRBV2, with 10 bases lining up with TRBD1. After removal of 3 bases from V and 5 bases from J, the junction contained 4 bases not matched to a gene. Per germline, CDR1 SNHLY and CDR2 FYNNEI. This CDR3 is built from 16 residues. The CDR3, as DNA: TGTGCCAGCAGTGAGTGGACAGGGGGGAATAATTCACCCCTCCACTTT. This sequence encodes CASSEWTGGNNSPLHF.

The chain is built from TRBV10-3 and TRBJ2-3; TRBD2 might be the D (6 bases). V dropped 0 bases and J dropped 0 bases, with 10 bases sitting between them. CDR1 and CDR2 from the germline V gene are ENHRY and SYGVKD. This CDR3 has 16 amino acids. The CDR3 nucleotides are TGTGCCATCAGTGAGTCCGGGACTCCTAGCACAGATACGCAGTATTTT. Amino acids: CAISESGTPSTDTQYF.

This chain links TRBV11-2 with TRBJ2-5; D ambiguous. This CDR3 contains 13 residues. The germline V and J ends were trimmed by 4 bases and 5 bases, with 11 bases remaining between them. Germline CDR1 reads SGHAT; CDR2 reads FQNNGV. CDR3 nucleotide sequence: TGTGCCAGCAGCTCCGGTTTAGTGGAGACCCAGTACTTC. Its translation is CASSSGLVETQYF.

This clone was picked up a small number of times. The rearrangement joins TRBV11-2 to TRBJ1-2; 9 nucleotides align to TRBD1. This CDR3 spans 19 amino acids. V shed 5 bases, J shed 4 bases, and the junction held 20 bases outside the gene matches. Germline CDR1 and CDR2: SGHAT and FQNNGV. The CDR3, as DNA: TGTGCCAGCAGCAGCACAACCGGGACAGGGTCTCAGAGGGGCTATGGCTACACCTTC. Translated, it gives CASSSTTGTGSQRGYGYTF.

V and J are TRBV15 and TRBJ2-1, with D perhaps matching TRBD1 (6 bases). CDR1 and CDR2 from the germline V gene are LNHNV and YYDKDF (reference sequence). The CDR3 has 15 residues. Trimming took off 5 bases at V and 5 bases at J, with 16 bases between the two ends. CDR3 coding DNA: TGTGCCACCAGCCCCAGGGGTCTGGGGAACAATGAGCAGTTCTTC. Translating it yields CATSPRGLGNNEQFF.

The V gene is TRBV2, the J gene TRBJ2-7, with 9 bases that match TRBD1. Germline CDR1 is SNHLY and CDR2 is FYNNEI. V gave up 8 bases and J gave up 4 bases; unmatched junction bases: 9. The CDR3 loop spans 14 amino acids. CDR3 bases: TGTGCCAGCTTTTGGGGAGGACAGGGGTACGAGCAGTACTTC. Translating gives CASFWGGQGYEQYF. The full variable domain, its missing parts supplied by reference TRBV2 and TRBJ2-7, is EPEVTQTPSHQVTQMGQEVILRCVPISNHLYFYWYRQILGQKVEFLVSFYNNEISEKSEIFDDQFSVERPDGSNFTLKIRSTKLEDSAMYFCASFWGGQGYEQYFGPGTRLTVT.

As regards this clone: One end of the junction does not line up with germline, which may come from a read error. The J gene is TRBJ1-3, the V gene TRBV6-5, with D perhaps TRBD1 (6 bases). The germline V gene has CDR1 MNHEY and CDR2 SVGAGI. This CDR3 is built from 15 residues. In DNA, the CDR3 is TGTGCCGGCAGTTACCTTGGCCGGGGGGCAGACACCATATATTTT. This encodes CAGSYLGRGADTIYF.

CDR3 amino acids: CASNNAGPLPQHF. The DNA of the CDR3 is TGTGCCAGTAATAACGCGGGCCCATTGCCCCAGCATTTT. This chain joins TRBV19 and TRBJ1-5; D is ambiguous. Germline CDR1 LNHDA, CDR2 SQIVND (reference sequence). The CDR3 is 13 amino acids. The germline V and J ends were trimmed by 7 bases and 9 bases, with 16 bases remaining between them.

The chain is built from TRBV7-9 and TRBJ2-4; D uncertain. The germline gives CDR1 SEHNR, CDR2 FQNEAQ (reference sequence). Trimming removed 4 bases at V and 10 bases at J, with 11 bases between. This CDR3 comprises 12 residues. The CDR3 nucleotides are TGTGCCAGCAGCTCTTCGGCGGAGATTCAGTACTTC. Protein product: CASSSSAEIQYF.

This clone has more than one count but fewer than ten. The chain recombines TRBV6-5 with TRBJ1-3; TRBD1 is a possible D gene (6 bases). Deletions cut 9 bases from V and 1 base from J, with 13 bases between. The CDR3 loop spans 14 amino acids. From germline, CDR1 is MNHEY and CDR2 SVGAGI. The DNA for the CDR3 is TGTGCCAGTAAACAGGGAAGGTCTGGAAACACCATATATTTT. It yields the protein CASKQGRSGNTIYF.

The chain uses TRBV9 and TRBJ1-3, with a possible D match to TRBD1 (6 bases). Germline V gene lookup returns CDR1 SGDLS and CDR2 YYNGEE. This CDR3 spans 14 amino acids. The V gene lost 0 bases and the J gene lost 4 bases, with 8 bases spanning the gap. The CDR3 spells CASSVDGQGNTIYF. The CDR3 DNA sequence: TGTGCCAGCAGCGTAGATGGACAGGGAAACACCATATATTTT.

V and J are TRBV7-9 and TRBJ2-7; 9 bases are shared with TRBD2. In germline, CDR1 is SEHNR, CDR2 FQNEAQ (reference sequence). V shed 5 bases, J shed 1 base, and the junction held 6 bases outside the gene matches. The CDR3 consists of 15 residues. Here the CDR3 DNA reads TGTGCCAGCAGCCGAGGAGCGGGGGGTTCCTACGAGCAGTACTTC. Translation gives CASSRGAGGSYEQYF.

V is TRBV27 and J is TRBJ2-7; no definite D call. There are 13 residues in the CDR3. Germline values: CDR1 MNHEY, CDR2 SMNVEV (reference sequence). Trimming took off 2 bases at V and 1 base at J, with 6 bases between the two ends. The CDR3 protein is CASSLGRSYEQYF. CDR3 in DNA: TGTGCCAGCAGTTTAGGCAGATCCTACGAGCAGTACTTC.

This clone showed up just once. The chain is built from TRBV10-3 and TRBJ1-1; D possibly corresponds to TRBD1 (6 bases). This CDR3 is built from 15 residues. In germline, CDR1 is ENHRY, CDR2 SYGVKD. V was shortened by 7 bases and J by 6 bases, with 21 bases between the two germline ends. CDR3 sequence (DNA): TGTGCCATCAAACCCTCTACAGGGACTAGCGCTGAAGCTTTCTTT. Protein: CAIKPSTGTSAEAFF.

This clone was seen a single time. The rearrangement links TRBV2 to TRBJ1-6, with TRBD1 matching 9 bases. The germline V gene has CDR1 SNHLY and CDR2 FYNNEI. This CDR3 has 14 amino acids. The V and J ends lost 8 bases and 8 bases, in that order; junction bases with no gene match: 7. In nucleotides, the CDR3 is TGTGCCAGCGGGGACAGGGATTATGATTCACCCCTCCACTTT. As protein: CASGDRDYDSPLHF.

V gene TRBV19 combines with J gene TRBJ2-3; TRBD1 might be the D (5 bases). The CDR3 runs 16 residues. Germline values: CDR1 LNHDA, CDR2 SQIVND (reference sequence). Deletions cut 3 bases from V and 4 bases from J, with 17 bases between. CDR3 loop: CASSIATAAQSDTQYF. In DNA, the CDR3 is TGTGCCAGTAGTATTGCGACAGCCGCACAATCAGATACGCAGTATTTT.

CDR3 protein: CATSRARTGAEQYF. CDR3 coding DNA: TGTGCCACCAGCAGAGCCCGGACAGGGGCCGAGCAGTACTTC. The genes are TRBV15 and TRBJ2-7; 9 bases map to TRBD1. The CDR3 is 14 amino acids. The V gene's germline CDR1 is LNHNV and CDR2 YYDKDF (reference sequence). Losses at the gene ends were 1 base for V and 6 bases for J; bases not matched to a gene: 4.

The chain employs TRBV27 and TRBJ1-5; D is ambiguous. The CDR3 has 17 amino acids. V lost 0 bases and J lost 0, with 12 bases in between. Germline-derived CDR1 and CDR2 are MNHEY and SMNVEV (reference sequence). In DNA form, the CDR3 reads TGTGCCAGCAGTTTATCGTCCGGTCCTTATAGCAATCAGCCCCAGCATTTT. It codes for CASSLSSGPYSNQPQHF.

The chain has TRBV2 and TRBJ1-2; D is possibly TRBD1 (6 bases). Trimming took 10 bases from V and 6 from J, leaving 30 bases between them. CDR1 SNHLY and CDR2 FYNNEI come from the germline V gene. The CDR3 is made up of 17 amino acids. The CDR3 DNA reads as TGTGCCACAGACTTAGCAGAGTGGGGGGGGCTCCCTGATGGCTACACCTTC. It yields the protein CATDLAEWGGLPDGYTF.

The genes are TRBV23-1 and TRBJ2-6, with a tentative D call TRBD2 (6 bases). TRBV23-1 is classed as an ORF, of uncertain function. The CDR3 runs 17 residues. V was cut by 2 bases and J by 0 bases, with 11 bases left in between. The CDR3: CASSQGGAASGANVLTF. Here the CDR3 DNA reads TGCGCCAGCAGTCAAGGCGGGGCCGCCTCTGGGGCCAACGTCCTGACTTTC.

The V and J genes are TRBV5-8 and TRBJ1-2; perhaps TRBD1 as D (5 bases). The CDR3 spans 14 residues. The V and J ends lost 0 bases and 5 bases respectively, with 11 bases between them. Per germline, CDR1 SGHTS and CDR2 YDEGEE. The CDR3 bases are TGTGCCAGCAGCTTGGGGGGCGCTGGGTATGGCTACACCTTC. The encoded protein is CASSLGGAGYGYTF.

The CDR3 loop is CASSSDSLYGYTF. CDR3 coding DNA: TGTGCCAGCAGCTCGGACAGCCTCTATGGCTACACCTTC. This chain uses TRBV13 with TRBJ1-2, with a weak D call TRBD1 (6 bases). CDR3 length: 13 amino acids. Trimming shortened V by 4 bases and J by 4 bases, and 10 bases separated the two germline ends. Germline values: CDR1 PRHDT, CDR2 FYEKMQ (reference sequence).

Here the CDR3 DNA reads TGCGCCAGCAGCTTCCAGGGGGACCAAGAGACCCAGTACTTC. Its translation is CASSFQGDQETQYF. The genes are TRBV5-1 and TRBJ2-5; 7 bases match TRBD1. In germline, CDR1 is SGHRS, CDR2 YFSETQ. The ends lost 2 bases at V and 0 bases at J; junction bases unmatched: 1. CDR3 size: 14 residues. The entire variable domain, with the rest obtained from reference TRBV5-1 and TRBJ2-5, is as follows: KAGVTQTPRYLIKTRGQQVTLSCSPISGHRSVSWYQQTPGQGLQFLFEYFSETQRNKGNFPGRFSGRQFSNSRSEMNVSTLELGDSALYLCASSFQGDQETQYFGPGTRLLVL.